This T cell receptor beta chain is drawn from a study of graft-versus-host responses after intestinal transplantation. Study context: The whole recipient group had anti-thymocyte globulin induction followed by tacrolimus and steroids for roughly three years. Findings and caveats of the study: Recipient marrow showed GvH clones, some seen first in ileum or blood. Early after transplant, HvG clones declined as circulating GvH clones peaked.

As regards this clone: Antigen: not known.

The V and J ends lost 3 bases and 5 bases respectively, with 10 bases between them. The V gene's germline CDR1 is SEHNR and CDR2 FQNEAQ (reference sequence). This CDR3 contains 13 residues. This table comes from immunoSEQ multiplex PCR, and its TCRdb copy is limited to in-frame clones, with some not included. The repertoire holds 75,000 to 90,000 clones, 85% to 90% seen once, with less than 0.4% in the top ten. This specimen consisted of unstimulated CD4+ T cells sorted from spleen or lymph node cells, obtained before intestinal transplant. The chain links TRBV7-9 to TRBJ1-2; a possible D gene is TRBD1 (5 bases). The clonotype comes from a human donor who received an intestinal transplant. CDR3 residues: CASSFNPGYGYTF. CDR3 nucleotides: TGTGCCAGCAGCTTTAACCCAGGGTATGGCTACACCTTC.